What follows are 24 T cell receptor beta chains derived from one specimen sequenced in a study of blood T cell repertoires in COVID-19. The table came from immunoSEQ multiplex PCR; TCRdb's copy has only in-frame clones and leaves some out. This sample yields about 100,000 clones, of which about 86% are seen a single time; roughly 6.5% belongs to the top ten. The material sequenced was peripheral blood. The receptors stem from a man aged 55 to 70 with acute or convalescent COVID-19.

The rearrangement uses TRBV12-5 and TRBJ2-2; perhaps TRBD2 as D (5 bases). Germline CDR1 is LGHNT and CDR2 is FRNRAP. V was cut by 0 bases and J by 2 bases, with 10 bases left in between. CDR3 length: 16 residues. CDR3 in amino acids: CASGLVSGLNTGELFF. CDR3 sequence (DNA): TGTGCTAGTGGTTTGGTCTCTGGACTTAACACCGGGGAGCTGTTTTTT.

This clone is a singleton in its sample. The chain carries TRBV3-1 (or the pseudogene TRBV3-2) and TRBJ2-5; the match to TRBD2 covers 12 bases. CDR1 and CDR2 (germline): LGHDT, YNNKEL (reference sequence). CDR3 length equals 17 residues. Trimming cost V 4 bases and J 4 bases; bases outside gene matches: 10. Written as DNA, the CDR3 is TGTGCCAGCAGCCTGAGAGGACTAGCGGGGAGGGGAGAGACCCAGTACTTC. Translating gives CASSLRGLAGRGETQYF.

This clone has only one observation. The chain links TRBV5-4 to TRBJ2-2; 8 bases are shared with TRBD1. Germline trimming cut 4 bases from V and 0 bases from J; bases unmatched to any gene: 8. The CDR3 consists of 17 residues. Germline lookup yields CDR1 SGHNT and CDR2 YYREEE (reference sequence). CDR3 amino acids: CASSPQPGQANTGELFF. DNA of the CDR3: TGTGCCAGCAGCCCACAACCGGGACAGGCGAACACCGGGGAGCTGTTTTTT.

This clone was counted a single time. The genes are TRBV3-1 (or the pseudogene TRBV3-2) and TRBJ2-1; 7 nucleotides line up with TRBD2. The germline gives CDR1 LGHDT, CDR2 YNNKEL (reference sequence). V lost 4 bases, J lost 9 bases, and 3 bases stayed unmatched. This CDR3 region has 12 residues. The CDR3: CASSRRTSEQFF. For the CDR3, the DNA is TGTGCCAGCAGCCGACGGACTAGTGAGCAGTTCTTC.

The chain recombines TRBV7-9 with TRBJ2-1; possible D gene TRBD2, 5 bases. Germline-derived CDR1 and CDR2 are SEHNR and FQNEAQ (reference sequence). The CDR3 runs to 12 residues. The V gene lost 1 base and the J gene lost 10 bases, with 8 bases spanning the gap. The CDR3 loop is CASSLVGVEQFF. CDR3 bases: TGTGCCAGCAGCTTAGTGGGAGTGGAGCAGTTCTTC.

The chain links TRBV30 to TRBJ2-2; tentatively, D is TRBD1 (6 bases). The V and J ends lost 2 bases and 8 bases respectively, with 15 bases between them. Germline V gives CDR1 GTSNPN, CDR2 SVGIG (reference sequence). CDR3 length equals 14 residues. CDR3 amino acids: CAWSNTGITGELFF. The CDR3 DNA follows: TGTGCCTGGAGTAACACAGGGATCACAGGGGAGCTGTTTTTT.

This chain uses TRBV6-1 with TRBJ1-5; D remains unclear. This CDR3 has 15 amino acids. The V gene lost 1 base and the J gene lost 3 bases, with 10 bases spanning the gap. Germline CDR1 is MNHNS and CDR2 is SASEGT. The CDR3 coding sequence is TGTGCCAGCAGTGAAGAAAGGAACTACAATCAGCCCCAGCATTTT. Its translation: CASSEERNYNQPQHF.

This rearrangement joins TRBV2 to TRBJ2-7; tentatively, D is TRBD2 (5 bases). The CDR3 totals 14 residues. The germline V and J ends were trimmed by 6 bases and 0 bases, with 12 bases remaining between them. Per germline, CDR1 SNHLY and CDR2 FYNNEI. CDR3 protein: CASRIEGHSYEQYF. The CDR3 DNA follows: TGTGCCAGCAGAATAGAGGGCCACTCCTACGAGCAGTACTTC.

The CDR3 DNA follows: TGTGCCAGCGATTCGGCAACAGGGGGCAATCAGCCCCAGCATTTT. Translated: CASDSATGGNQPQHF. The V call is TRBV6-6, the J call TRBJ1-5; the match to TRBD1 covers 7 bases. CDR1 and CDR2 from the germline V gene are MNHNY and SVGAGI (reference sequence). CDR3 length equals 15 residues. V shed 8 bases, J shed 2 bases, and the junction held 9 bases outside the gene matches.

The rearrangement uses TRBV19 and TRBJ2-1, with 11 positions matching TRBD2. V trimming: 4 bases; J trimming: 7 bases; junction bases outside the gene matches: 6. The V gene's germline CDR1 is LNHDA and CDR2 SQIVND (reference sequence). The CDR3 contains 15 residues. The CDR3 protein is CASSNIAGGFNEQFF. CDR3 coding DNA: TGTGCCAGTAGTAATATAGCGGGGGGGTTTAATGAGCAGTTCTTC.

The V call is TRBV19, the J call TRBJ2-7, with D possibly being TRBD1 (7 bases). The V gene's germline CDR1 is LNHDA and CDR2 SQIVND (reference sequence). Trimming stripped 3 bases from V and 3 bases from J, with 18 bases between. There are 16 residues in the CDR3. This CDR3 reads CASSMNLDRTIYEQYF. The CDR3 DNA follows: TGTGCCAGTAGTATGAATCTGGACAGGACTATCTACGAGCAGTACTTC.

This clone was seen a single time. The CDR3 protein is CASSSGTSYYNEQFF. In DNA form, the CDR3 reads TGTGCCAGCAGCTCCGGGACTAGCTACTACAATGAGCAGTTCTTC. V and J are TRBV7-3 and TRBJ2-1; TRBD2 agrees at 9 bases. The CDR3 consists of 15 residues. V lost 4 bases and J lost 3; bases outside the gene matches: 4. Germline V gene data show CDR1 as SGHTA and CDR2 as FQGTGA.

This rearrangement joins TRBV10-3 to TRBJ2-3; 8 nucleotides agree with TRBD2. Trimming removed 0 bases from V and 2 bases from J; junction bases left unmatched: 7. The CDR3 consists of 17 residues. Germline loops: CDR1 ENHRY, CDR2 SYGVKD. CDR3: CAISESSGRGVTDTQYF. The CDR3 DNA reads as TGTGCCATCAGTGAGTCGAGCGGGCGGGGGGTCACAGATACGCAGTATTTT.

The chain uses TRBV19 and TRBJ2-7; TRBD1 matches at 7 bases. The germline V gene encodes CDR1 LNHDA and CDR2 SQIVND (reference sequence). V lost 3 bases and J lost 1; bases outside the gene matches: 0. The CDR3 totals 13 residues. CDR3 sequence reads: CASSMGQSYEQYF. CDR3 DNA: TGTGCCAGTAGTATGGGACAGTCCTACGAGCAGTACTTC.

This clone was detected once. The chain links TRBV18 to TRBJ2-3, with 8 bases identical to TRBD1. Germline CDR1 reads KGHSH; CDR2 reads LQKENI. V shed 2 bases and J 3 bases; nucleotides not matched to a gene: 10. This CDR3 is 17 amino acids long. As DNA, the CDR3 is TGTGCCAGCTCACCAAGGCGAACAGGGGGAAGTACAGATACGCAGTATTTT. Its translation: CASSPRRTGGSTDTQYF.

The chain carries TRBV7-2 and TRBJ1-6; 7 positions match TRBD1. Germline CDR1 SGHTA, CDR2 FQGNSA. V lost 3 bases to trimming and J lost 7 bases; unmatched junction nucleotides: 6. CDR3 length: 15 amino acids. The CDR3 nucleotides are TGTGCCAGCAGCTTGTTGACAGGGCGGAATTCACCCCTCCACTTT. Amino acid sequence: CASSLLTGRNSPLHF.

V gene TRBV4-3 combines with J gene TRBJ2-3; 8 bases are shared with TRBD2. In germline, CDR1 is LGHNA, CDR2 YSLEER. V trimming: 0 bases; J trimming: 3 bases; junction bases outside the gene matches: 8. The CDR3 loop spans 17 amino acids. CDR3 bases: TGCGCCAGCAGCCAAGATCTTTCCAGCGGGGGTACAGATACGCAGTATTTT. Protein product: CASSQDLSSGGTDTQYF.

The chain links TRBV6-5 to TRBJ1-4, with 8 bases that match TRBD1. After removal of 10 bases from V and 8 bases from J, the junction contained 12 bases not matched to a gene. CDR3 length equals 14 residues. CDR1 is MNHEY, CDR2 SVGAGI, per germline. The CDR3 spells CATSWTGLSEKLFF. The CDR3 DNA sequence: TGTGCCACTTCCTGGACAGGGCTTTCCGAAAAACTGTTTTTT.

The DNA for the CDR3 is TGCAGCGTTGAAGGTTCGTCAGGGTCTCATGGCTACACCTTC. Translating gives CSVEGSSGSHGYTF. The chain couples TRBV29-1 to TRBJ1-2; possible D gene TRBD1, 5 bases. The CDR3 totals 14 residues. Germline lookup yields CDR1 SQVTM and CDR2 ANQGSEA. Trimming pared 1 base from V and 6 bases from J, leaving 15 bases between. Full variable domain (outside the CDR3, taken from reference TRBV29-1 and TRBJ1-2): SAVISQKPSRDICQRGTSLTIQCQVDSQVTMMFWYRQQPGQSLTLIATANQGSEATYESGFVIDKFPISRPNLTFSTLTVSNMSPEDSSIYLCSVEGSSGSHGYTFGSGTRLTVV.

Remarks on this clone: At one boundary the junction diverges from the germline segment, which might be a read error. This chain uses TRBV19 with TRBJ1-2; D is uncertain. This CDR3 spans 15 amino acids. Germline V CDR1 and CDR2: LNHDA, SQIVND (reference sequence). This chain's CDR3 is CASSIGNTRDYGYTF. The CDR3 coding sequence is TGTGCCAGTAGCATAGGGAACACCCGGGACTATGGCTACACCTTC.

The V and J genes are TRBV12-3 or TRBV12-4 and TRBJ1-1; 7 bases match TRBD1. There are 13 residues in the CDR3. The V and J ends lost 6 bases and 4 bases, in that order; junction bases with no gene match: 5. CDR3 in DNA: TGTGCCAGCAGGAGACAGGGCTCCACTGAAGCTTTCTTT. It codes for CASRRQGSTEAFF.

V and J are TRBV19 and TRBJ1-2; weak D call: TRBD1 (5 bases). The germline V and J ends were trimmed by 5 bases and 2 bases, with 15 bases remaining between them. The CDR3 sequence is 15 residues long. The germline CDR1 and CDR2 sequences are LNHDA and SQIVND (reference sequence). The DNA of the CDR3 is TGTGCCAGTAGTGTCAGCAGGGACTCAAACTATGGCTACACCTTC. Translation gives CASSVSRDSNYGYTF.

The V call is TRBV19, the J call TRBJ2-7, with D possibly TRBD1 on 6 matching bases. There are 13 residues in the CDR3. The germline V and J ends were trimmed by 7 bases and 2 bases, with 12 bases remaining between them. Germline CDR1 reads LNHDA; CDR2 reads SQIVND (reference sequence). The CDR3 DNA follows: TGTGCCAGTACCCCGCAGGGGACCTACGAGCAGTACTTC. Protein sequence: CASTPQGTYEQYF.

V and J are TRBV18 and TRBJ1-6; tentatively, D is TRBD1 (6 bases). This CDR3 spans 15 amino acids. CDR1 KGHSH and CDR2 LQKENI come from the germline V gene. The V gene lost 6 bases and the J gene lost 8 bases, with 17 bases spanning the gap. Here the CDR3 DNA reads TGTGCCAGCTCGCTTTCCGGGACACAAGATTCACCCCTCCACTTT. Protein: CASSLSGTQDSPLHF.